Each of the 17 T cell receptor beta chains below was sequenced from the same sample in a study of CD8+CD57+ T cells in acquired aplastic anemia. Patients chosen for sequencing had CD8+CD57+ cells that had expanded, as shown by flow cytometry. Profiling that covered TCR beta VDJ and CDR3 relied on genomic DNA as its template. TCRdb fed the reads into MiXCR, producing one record per CDR3 protein. The sample has over 150,000 distinct CDR3 sequences; about 50% are singletons. The specimen was sorted CD4+, CD8+, or CD8+CD57+ T cells (not recorded which) from PBMCs. The receptor set was obtained from a human donor with aplastic anemia.

This clonotype appeared a single time. A much larger clone lies one base from this, so it may be a read error. J is TRBJ2-3 and V is TRBV10-3; 11 nucleotides agree with TRBD2. The CDR3 has 15 amino acids. The germline V gene encodes CDR1 ENHRY and CDR2 SYGVKD. The CDR3 protein is CASSRASGGTGTQYF. For the CDR3, the DNA is TGTGCCAGCAGTCGCGCTAGCGGGGGGACAGGTACGCAGTATTTT.

This clonotype was counted between two and nine times. The chain links TRBV18 to TRBJ1-4, with a weak D call TRBD1 (5 bases). Germline lookup yields CDR1 KGHSH and CDR2 LQKENI. V was cut by 4 bases and J by 8 bases, with 8 bases left in between. There are 12 residues in the CDR3. CDR3 in amino acids: CASSLKGEKLFF. In nucleotides, the CDR3 is TGTGCCAGCTCACTTAAGGGGGAAAAACTGTTTTTT.

Regarding this clonotype: A much larger clone sits a single nucleotide away, making a read error possible. The conserved phenylalanine or tryptophan is not found at the CDR3 terminus, so this likely reflects a read error. The CDR3 DNA reads TGCGCCAGCAGCCAGAGGGAGGGAGATACGCAGTATCTT. Its translation: CASSQREGDTQYL. The chain carries TRBV5-1 and TRBJ2-3; 7 bases match TRBD2. With 4 bases clipped from V and 5 bases from J, the junction kept 4 bases outside the gene matches. The CDR3 length is 13 residues. Germline V lookup: CDR1 SGHRS, CDR2 YFSETQ.

For this clonotype: Given the absence of the conserved phenylalanine or tryptophan at the CDR3 end, a read error is likely. This chain connects TRBV11-1 to TRBJ2-1; 7 positions match TRBD2. V shed 5 bases and J 0 bases; nucleotides not matched to a gene: 7. The CDR3 runs to 16 residues. The germline V gene has CDR1 SGHAT and CDR2 FQDESV (reference sequence). CDR3: CASSLRAGSSYNEQFL. The CDR3 DNA reads TGTGCCAGCAGCCTCAGAGCGGGGAGCTCCTACAATGAGCAGTTCCTC.

The J gene is TRBJ2-2, the V gene TRBV24-1; perhaps TRBD1 as D (5 bases). V lost 7 bases and J lost 0, with 11 bases in between. CDR1 and CDR2 from the germline V gene are KGHDR and SFDVKD. The CDR3 covers 15 residues. The CDR3 protein is CATRGHSANTGELFF. The CDR3 nucleotides are TGTGCCACCAGAGGACATTCGGCGAACACCGGGGAGCTGTTTTTT.

The gene calls are TRBV19 and TRBJ1-1; 7 bases fit TRBD1. This CDR3 has 14 amino acids. Germline V CDR1 and CDR2: LNHDA, SQIVND (reference sequence). J gave up 4 bases and V 1 base, and 3 bases lay outside the gene matches. CDR3 DNA: TGTGCCAGTAGTATAGGGACAGGCGTCACTGAAGCTTTCTTT. This gives the protein CASSIGTGVTEAFF.

This clonotype was observed many times. The chain joins TRBV2 to TRBJ2-1, with D tentatively TRBD2 (6 bases). This CDR3 has 15 residues. In germline, CDR1 is SNHLY, CDR2 FYNNEI. Deletions cut 4 bases from V and 2 bases from J, with 12 bases between. The CDR3 loop is CASSVEGRTYNEQFF. DNA for the CDR3: TGTGCCAGCAGTGTGGAGGGCCGAACCTACAATGAGCAGTTCTTC. Drawing the rest from reference TRBV2 and TRBJ2-1, the complete variable domain is EPEVTQTPSHQVTQMGQEVILRCVPISNHLYFYWYRQILGQKVEFLVSFYNNEISEKSEIFDDQFSVERPDGSNFTLKIRSTKLEDSAMYFCASSVEGRTYNEQFFGPGTRLTVL.

This clonotype was observed many times. The chain recombines TRBV7-9 with TRBJ2-7; 7 nucleotides agree with TRBD1. The J segment lost 4 bases and the V segment lost 5 bases, leaving 11 bases of the junction unmatched. Germline V gene sequence: CDR1 SEHNR, CDR2 FQNEAQ (reference sequence). The CDR3 extends over 15 amino acids. The CDR3 sequence is CASSTRTGSVYEQYF. The CDR3 DNA is TGTGCCAGCAGCACTCGGACAGGTAGTGTTTACGAGCAGTACTTC.

This clonotype has just a few counts. V and J are TRBV20-1 and TRBJ1-6; 7 bases are shared with TRBD1. Germline V gene data show CDR1 as DFQATT and CDR2 as SNEGSKA (reference sequence). After removal of 6 bases from V and 13 bases from J, the junction contained 12 bases not matched to a gene. The length of the CDR3 is 13 residues. The CDR3 DNA is TGCAGTGCCCGCCGGGGACAGCAGTTCCCCCTCCACTTT. Translation gives CSARRGQQFPLHF.

This clonotype was counted only a few times. The chain has TRBV7-9 and TRBJ1-2; D is perhaps TRBD1 (5 bases). Trimming cost V 1 base and J 4 bases, with 13 bases left between them. Germline V gene data show CDR1 as SEHNR and CDR2 as FQNEAQ (reference sequence). This CDR3 is 15 amino acids long. DNA for the CDR3: TGTGCCAGCAGCTTAGGAGTGGCAGGGTCCTATGGCTACACCTTC. Translated, it gives CASSLGVAGSYGYTF.

This clonotype showed up just a few times. This chain uses TRBV10-3 with TRBJ2-5; D unclear. CDR1 is ENHRY, CDR2 SYGVKD, per germline. Between the trimmed V and J ends, which lost 6 bases and 4 bases, there was a span of 6 bases. The CDR3 extends over 11 amino acids. Here the CDR3 DNA reads TGTGCCATCAGAGCGCGAGAGACCCAGTACTTC. As protein: CAIRARETQYF.

This clonotype was found a few times. J is TRBJ2-1 and V is TRBV20-1, with 9 positions matching TRBD2. CDR3 size: 14 residues. Germline loops: CDR1 DFQATT, CDR2 SNEGSKA (reference sequence). Unmatched junction bases numbered 3, after V lost 1 base and J lost 5 bases. The DNA of the CDR3 is TGCAGTGCTAGAGGACTAGCGGCCAACAATGAGCAGTTCTTC. Amino acids: CSARGLAANNEQFF.

The rearrangement joins TRBV9 to TRBJ1-2; D uncertain. V shed 3 bases and J shed 5 bases, with 14 bases lying between them. This CDR3 has 14 residues. Per the germline V gene, CDR1 is SGDLS and CDR2 is YYNGEE. The CDR3 coding sequence is TGTGCCAGCAGCGGGATGTCTCGACCTTATGGCTACACCTTC. This encodes CASSGMSRPYGYTF.

The chain links TRBV15 to TRBJ1-3; weak D call: TRBD1 (6 bases). The germline V gene has CDR1 LNHNV and CDR2 YYDKDF (reference sequence). With 5 bases removed from V and 0 bases from J, the gap between germline ends came to 14 bases. This CDR3 region has 16 residues. The CDR3 region is CATSSRRQVSGNTIYF. The DNA of the CDR3 is TGTGCCACCAGCTCCAGACGACAGGTCTCTGGAAACACCATATATTTT.

With respect to this clonotype: A much larger clone is a single base away; this may be a read error. This chain uses TRBV5-1 with TRBJ2-5, with no clear D. From germline, CDR1 is SGHRS and CDR2 YFSETQ. The CDR3 extends over 14 amino acids. CDR3 nucleotide sequence: TGCGCCAGTCACCCGGTAGGACGGCAAGAGACCCGGTACTTC. As protein: CASHPVGRQETRYF.

The chain combines TRBV29-1 with TRBJ1-1; D gene ambiguous. This CDR3 has 11 residues. V lost 5 bases, J lost 0 bases, and 4 bases lay in between. Germline loops: CDR1 SQVTM, CDR2 ANQGSEA. CDR3 amino acids: CSVLVNTEAFF. The CDR3, as DNA: TGCAGCGTTTTGGTGAACACTGAAGCTTTCTTT.

With regard to this clonotype: The CDR3 does not close with the conserved phenylalanine or tryptophan, likely indicating a read error. The limits of the CDR3 on the DNA are not certain, so only TCRdb's listed CDR3 is given. The chain employs TRBV5-1 and TRBJ2-5; whether TRBD2, the table's D call, matches the DNA was not checked. Germline CDR1 and CDR2: SGHRS and YFSETQ. Both ends counted, the CDR3 spans 9 residues. The CDR3 protein is CASSLGGTS.